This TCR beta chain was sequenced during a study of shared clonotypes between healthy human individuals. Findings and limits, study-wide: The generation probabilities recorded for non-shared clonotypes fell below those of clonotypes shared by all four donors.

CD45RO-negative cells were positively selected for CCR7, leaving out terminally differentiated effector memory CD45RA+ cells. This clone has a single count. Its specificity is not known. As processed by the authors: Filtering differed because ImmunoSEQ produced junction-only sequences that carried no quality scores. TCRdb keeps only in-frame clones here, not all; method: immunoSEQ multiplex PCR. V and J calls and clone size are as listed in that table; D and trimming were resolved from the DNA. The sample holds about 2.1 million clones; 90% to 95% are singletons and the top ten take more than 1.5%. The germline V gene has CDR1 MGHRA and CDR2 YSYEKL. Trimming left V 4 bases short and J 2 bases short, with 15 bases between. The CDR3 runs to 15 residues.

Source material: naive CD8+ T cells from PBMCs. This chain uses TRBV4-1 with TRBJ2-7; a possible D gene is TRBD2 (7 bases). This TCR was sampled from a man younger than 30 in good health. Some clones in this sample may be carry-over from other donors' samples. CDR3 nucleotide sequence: TGCGCCAGCAGCCGTGGAGGGGGGGGCACCTACGAGCAGTACTTC. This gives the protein CASSRGGGGTYEQYF.